This is a list of T cell receptor beta chains from one sample in a study of cytomegalovirus exposure and HLA in healthy donors. Assay used: immunoSEQ multiplex PCR; TCRdb lists only in-frame clones, some missing. The sample records 110,000 or so clones, roughly 80% being singletons. Material for sequencing was PBMCs. All receptors derive from a woman in her twenties or thirties in good health and CMV-seropositive. The CDR3 runs from the conserved cysteine through the conserved F or W. A D gene is named only where the DNA matches it firmly. Part of the rows lack a size; the others show once, few, many or a class for expanded clones.

TGTGCCAGCAGCCCCCTCACAGTGGATGAAAAACTGTTTTTT | CASSPLTVDEKLFF | - | TRBJ1-4 | - | TRBV11-2
TGTGCCAGCAGCACTGGGACAGTTAACTATGGCTACACCTTC | CASSTGTVNYGYTF | TRBD1 | TRBJ1-2 | - | TRBV9
TGTGCCAGCAGCGCTCCCAGGGGGGACTATGGCTACACCTTC | CASSAPRGDYGYTF | TRBD1 | TRBJ1-2 | - | TRBV9
TGTGCCAGCAGCTTCGAAGCGGGAGACGAGCAGTACTTC | CASSFEAGDEQYF | TRBD2 | TRBJ2-7 | - | TRBV11-2
TGTGCCAGCAGCCAAGATCGTGACAGGGGTCCCTATGGCTACACCTTC | CASSQDRDRGPYGYTF | TRBD1 | TRBJ1-2 | - | TRBV4-2
TGTGCCTGGAGTGGCCACAGGGGGTCGGTAGATGAAAAACTGTTTTTT | CAWSGHRGSVDEKLFF | TRBD1 | TRBJ1-4 | - | TRBV30
TGTGCCAGTTCGAGTCCAGGGATGACCGGGGAGCTGTTTTTT | CASSSPGMTGELFF | - | TRBJ2-2 | once | TRBV2
TGCGCCAGCAGTGAGACCCTCATGGGGGGACTGTTTTTT | CASSETLMGGLFF | - | TRBJ1-4 | once | TRBV10-1
TGTGCCAGCAGTGGAGACAGGGGAAGCAATCAGCCCCAGCATTTT | CASSGDRGSNQPQHF | TRBD1 | TRBJ1-5 | few | TRBV6-6
TGTGTCATCAAGGAGAACGCGGCATACGAGCAGTACTTC | CVIKENAAYEQYF | - | TRBJ2-7 | - | TRBV2
TGTGCCAGCAGCCAGACGATGGACAGGGGGGCCACCGGGGAGCTGTTTTTT | CASSQTMDRGATGELFF | TRBD1 | TRBJ2-2 | few | TRBV7-3
TGTGCCAGCAGCGAGAGACAGAACACCGGGGAGCTGTTTTTT | CASSERQNTGELFF | - | TRBJ2-2 | - | TRBV9
TGTGCCAGCAGAACTTGGGGCCCCACCGGGGAGCTGTTTTTT | CASRTWGPTGELFF | - | TRBJ2-2 | - | TRBV27
TGTGCCTGGAGTGTAAGAGACAGGGGCTACGAGCAGTACTTC | CAWSVRDRGYEQYF | TRBD1 | TRBJ2-7 | - | TRBV30
TGTGCCAGTACCCCGGGACAGGGCAATCAGCCCCAGCATTTT | CASTPGQGNQPQHF | TRBD1 | TRBJ1-5 | few | TRBV19
TGTGCCAGCAGTAGGACACCATCCCAAGAGACCCAGTACTTC | CASSRTPSQETQYF | - | TRBJ2-5 | - | TRBV2
TGTGCCTGGAGTACCTTTTCGATCGCAGACAGGGAGGACTATGGCTACACCTTC | CAWSTFSIADREDYGYTF | TRBD1 | TRBJ1-2 | few | TRBV30
TGTGCCAGCACCAAAAGGACAGGGACCTACGAGCAGTACTTC | CASTKRTGTYEQYF | TRBD1 | TRBJ2-7 | - | TRBV6-5
TGTGCCAGCAGCTTGATGACCAGGGCTGGCAATCAGCCCCAGCATTTT | CASSLMTRAGNQPQHF | - | TRBJ1-5 | - | TRBV5-5
TGTGCCAGCAGCTTGGTAGGCTCGCCGCAGGGCCGGTCCGGGGAGCTGTTTTTT | CASSLVGSPQGRSGELFF | - | TRBJ2-2 | - | TRBV5-5
TGTGCCAGCAGCCTAGGACTGGGGGGATACAATGAGCAGTTCTTC | CASSLGLGGYNEQFF | - | TRBJ2-1 | - | TRBV9
TGTGCCAGCAGCTCAGGGGGACAGGGCTATGGCTACACCTTC | CASSSGGQGYGYTF | TRBD1 | TRBJ1-2 | few | TRBV5-4
TGTGCCAGCAGTTCGGACGGGGGACGCGGCTACACCTTC | CASSSDGGRGYTF | - | TRBJ1-2 | - | TRBV6-5
TGCGCCAGCAGCCGGACAGGTTTCTACGAGCAGTACTTC | CASSRTGFYEQYF | TRBD1 | TRBJ2-7 | - | TRBV5-1
TGCGCCAGCAGCAGCAGCGGGGGCAAGGCCAAAAACATTCAGTACTTC | CASSSSGGKAKNIQYF | TRBD2 | TRBJ2-4 | - | TRBV5-1
TGTGCCAGCAGTTACTCAGGGACAGGGGGTTCTGAGCAGTTCTTC | CASSYSGTGGSEQFF | TRBD1 | TRBJ2-1 | - | TRBV6-5
TGCGCCAGCAGCCAAGATGGGATGGGGGGGCCCCAGCATTTT | CASSQDGMGGPQHF | - | TRBJ1-5 | - | TRBV4-1
TGTGCCAGCAGTGAAGCCCTTGGACAGGGCGGGGAGCAGTTCTTC | CASSEALGQGGEQFF | TRBD1 | TRBJ2-1 | - | TRBV6-1
TGTGCCGGCAGTCCGGGGGGGGGCAATCAGCCCCAGCATTTT | CAGSPGGGNQPQHF | - | TRBJ1-5 | - | TRBV27
TGTGCCAGCTCCGATTCAGTTAACACTGAAGCTTTCTTT | CASSDSVNTEAFF | - | TRBJ1-1 | - | TRBV18
TGTGCCAGCAGCGTCTCTACGGGCGGAAGGGGAAACACTGAAGCTTTCTTT | CASSVSTGGRGNTEAFF | - | TRBJ1-1 | - | TRBV9
TGTGCCATCAAGGCGGGAGGATGGTACGAGCAGTACTTC | CAIKAGGWYEQYF | TRBD2 | TRBJ2-7 | - | TRBV10-3
TGTGCCAGCAGTCCAAACACAGTCTCAAAGGAAAAACTGTTTTTT | CASSPNTVSKEKLFF | - | TRBJ1-4 | - | TRBV27
TGTGCCAGCAGTTTCGGGCAGGGTACTGAAGCTTTCTTT | CASSFGQGTEAFF | - | TRBJ1-1 | few | TRBV6-5
TGTGCCAGCAGTCGTGGACTAGCGGGGGAATACAATGAGCAGTTCTTC | CASSRGLAGEYNEQFF | TRBD2 | TRBJ2-1 | once | TRBV7-9
TGTGCCAGCAGCTTAAGTACAGTTTCGTTTGAAAAACTGTTTTTT | CASSLSTVSFEKLFF | - | TRBJ1-4 | - | TRBV7-6
TGTGCCAGCAGCGTAGGCGGCGGGTTCTCCTACGAGCAGTACTTC | CASSVGGGFSYEQYF | - | TRBJ2-7 | - | TRBV9
TGCGCCAGCAGGACTACCCTCACGGGACACAGCTACGAGCAGTACTTC | CASRTTLTGHSYEQYF | - | TRBJ2-7 | - | TRBV5-1
TGTGCCAGCAGTTACTTGCGGGCGGAAAACGAGCAGTACTTC | CASSYLRAENEQYF | - | TRBJ2-7 | - | TRBV6-5
TGTGCCAGTATGTGGGACAGGAACACTGAAGCTTTCTTT | CASMWDRNTEAFF | TRBD1 | TRBJ1-1 | - | TRBV19